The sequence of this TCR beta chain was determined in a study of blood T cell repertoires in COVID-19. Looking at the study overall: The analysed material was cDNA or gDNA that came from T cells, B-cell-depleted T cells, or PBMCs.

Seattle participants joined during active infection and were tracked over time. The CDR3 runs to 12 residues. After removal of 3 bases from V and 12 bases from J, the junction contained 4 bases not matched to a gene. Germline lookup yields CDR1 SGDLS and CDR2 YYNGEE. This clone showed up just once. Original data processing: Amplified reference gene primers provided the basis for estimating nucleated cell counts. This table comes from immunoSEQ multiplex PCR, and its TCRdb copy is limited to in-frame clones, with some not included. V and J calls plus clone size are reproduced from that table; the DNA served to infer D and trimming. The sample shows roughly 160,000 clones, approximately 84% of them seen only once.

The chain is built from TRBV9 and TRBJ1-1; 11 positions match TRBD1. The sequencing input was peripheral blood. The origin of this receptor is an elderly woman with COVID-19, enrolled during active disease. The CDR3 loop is CASSAGQGETFF. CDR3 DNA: TGTGCCAGCAGCGCGGGACAGGGGGAGACTTTCTTT.